One and the same sample provided the 24 T cell receptor beta chains below, sequenced in a study of blood T cell repertoires in COVID-19. Assay: immunoSEQ multiplex PCR; the TCRdb copy retains only in-frame clones and omits some. The repertoire holds about 280,000 clones, with 86% as singletons. The sequencing input was peripheral blood. These TCRs come from a woman in her sixties or seventies with COVID-19, enrolled during active disease.

The rearrangement links TRBV5-1 to TRBJ2-3, with 8 bases identical to TRBD2. There are 16 residues in the CDR3. The trim removed 7 bases at V and 2 bases at J, leaving 12 bases unmatched. The germline V gene encodes CDR1 SGHRS and CDR2 YFSETQ. DNA of the CDR3: TGCGCCAGCCGCCTCGGGGGGGGTGGAATCACAGATACGCAGTATTTT. This gives the protein CASRLGGGGITDTQYF.

For the CDR3, the DNA is TGTGCCAGCAGCTCCCCCACGGTCTCAGGGGGAGAGACCCAGTACTTC. Amino acid sequence: CASSSPTVSGGETQYF. V is TRBV28 and J is TRBJ2-5; 7 bases fit TRBD1. V lost 6 bases to trimming and J lost 4 bases; unmatched junction nucleotides: 14. The CDR3 has 16 residues. Germline V lookup: CDR1 MDHEN, CDR2 SYDVKM.

With regard to this clone: Other DNA sequences from this sample encode an identical CDR3 as well. The CDR3 coding sequence is TGTGCCAGCAGCTTAGTGAGCGGGGGGGCTGATACGCAGTATTTT. The encoded protein is CASSLVSGGADTQYF. The chain recombines TRBV7-2 with TRBJ2-3, with 10 bases matching TRBD2. Germline CDR1 SGHTA, CDR2 FQGNSA. V shed 1 base and J 6 bases; nucleotides not matched to a gene: 4. This CDR3 has 15 amino acids. Complete variable domain (other parts from reference TRBV7-2 and TRBJ2-3): GAGVSQSPSNKVTEKGKDVELRCDPISGHTALYWYRQSLGQGLEFLIYFQGNSAPDKSGLPSDRFSAERTGGSVSTLTIQRTQQEDSAVYLCASSLVSGGADTQYFGPGTRLTVL.

This chain connects TRBV5-6 to TRBJ1-1; 7 positions match TRBD1. Losses at the gene ends were 7 bases for V and 1 base for J; bases not matched to a gene: 7. CDR3 size: 14 residues. Germline CDR1 reads SGHDT; CDR2 reads YYEEEE. Here the CDR3 reads CASDGGGTNTEAFF. CDR3 nucleotide sequence: TGTGCCAGCGATGGAGGGGGCACGAACACTGAAGCTTTCTTT.

The chain combines TRBV20-1 with TRBJ2-7; TRBD1 agrees at 9 bases. Looked up from germline, CDR1 is DFQATT and CDR2 is SNEGSKA (reference sequence). CDR3 length: 14 residues. The V segment lost 3 bases and the J segment 0 bases; nucleotides outside the gene matches: 3. The CDR3 region is CSASRQGVSYEQYF. The CDR3 coding sequence is TGCAGTGCTAGTCGACAGGGGGTCTCCTACGAGCAGTACTTC.

CDR3 loop: CASRPRGVREKLFF. The CDR3 DNA is TGTGCCAGTAGACCCAGGGGGGTGCGGGAAAAACTGTTTTTT. J is TRBJ1-4 and V is TRBV19; 7 bases match TRBD1. Germline V CDR1 and CDR2: LNHDA, SQIVND (reference sequence). Trimming at V came to 6 bases and at J to 8 bases, leaving 9 bases not matched to a gene. The CDR3 covers 14 residues.

J is TRBJ2-1 and V is TRBV30, with 10 bases lining up with TRBD2. J was trimmed by 6 bases and V by 3 bases; bases with no gene match: 5. This CDR3 has 14 residues. Germline V gene lookup returns CDR1 GTSNPN and CDR2 SVGIG (reference sequence). The CDR3 sequence is CAWRGTSVGNEQFF. Written as DNA, the CDR3 is TGTGCCTGGAGGGGGACTAGCGTTGGCAATGAGCAGTTCTTC.

This clone was detected only once. The chain joins TRBV19 to TRBJ2-7; D possibly corresponds to TRBD1 (6 bases). Trimming took off 6 bases at V and 7 bases at J, with 31 bases between the two ends. CDR1 and CDR2 from the germline V gene are LNHDA and SQIVND (reference sequence). The CDR3 is 18 residues long. CDR3 protein: CASSTQLPGQGRTSEQYF. As DNA, the CDR3 is TGTGCCAGTAGCACACAACTCCCCGGGCAGGGGCGGACGAGTGAGCAGTACTTC.

The CDR3, as DNA: TGTGCCAGTAGTAAAACCTATCCGGGACAGGGGGCCGGCGAGCAGTACTTC. This encodes CASSKTYPGQGAGEQYF. The rearrangement links TRBV19 to TRBJ2-7; the match to TRBD1 covers 12 bases. CDR3 size: 17 residues. With V trimmed by 4 bases and J by 6 bases, 13 bases remained unmatched. In germline, CDR1 is LNHDA, CDR2 SQIVND (reference sequence).

V and J are TRBV19 and TRBJ2-1; TRBD1 aligns across 7 bases. The J segment lost 6 bases and the V segment lost 7 bases, leaving 12 bases of the junction unmatched. Germline V CDR1 and CDR2: LNHDA, SQIVND (reference sequence). The CDR3 consists of 15 residues. The chain's CDR3 is CASTSTGVGVNEQFF. Written as DNA, the CDR3 is TGTGCCAGTACCTCAACAGGGGTGGGGGTCAATGAGCAGTTCTTC.

The chain joins TRBV7-2 to TRBJ1-2; 7 bases are a match to TRBD1. There are 14 residues in the CDR3. J lost 5 bases, V lost 5 bases, and 8 bases had no gene match. Per the germline V gene, CDR1 is SGHTA and CDR2 is FQGNSA. CDR3 DNA sequence: TGTGCCAGCAGCCGGCCGGGACAGAATTATGGCTACACCTTC. This gives the protein CASSRPGQNYGYTF.

The gene calls are TRBV27 and TRBJ2-2; 8 nucleotides match TRBD1. Germline assignment: CDR1 MNHEY and CDR2 SMNVEV (reference sequence). This CDR3 comprises 14 residues. Losses at the gene ends were 4 bases for V and 4 bases for J; bases not matched to a gene: 2. The CDR3 DNA is TGTGCCAGCAGTTCCGGACAGGGCACCGGGGAGCTGTTTTTT. Its protein product is CASSSGQGTGELFF.

This rearrangement joins TRBV19 to TRBJ2-5; 9 bases are shared with TRBD1. The CDR3 contains 17 residues. Looked up from germline, CDR1 is LNHDA and CDR2 is SQIVND (reference sequence). The V and J ends lost 3 bases and 5 bases, in that order; junction bases with no gene match: 13. CDR3 residues: CASSIPPTGQGRETQYF. As DNA, the CDR3 is TGTGCCAGTAGTATCCCCCCCACTGGACAGGGGCGGGAGACCCAGTACTTC.

J is TRBJ1-1 and V is TRBV12-5; the D is unclear. The CDR3 spans 13 residues. Germline values: CDR1 LGHNT, CDR2 FRNRAP. V was clipped by 6 bases and J by 5 bases, with 13 bases between them. The CDR3 loop reads CASGPIGETEAFF. The DNA of the CDR3 is TGTGCTAGTGGCCCAATCGGGGAAACTGAAGCTTTCTTT.

This chain connects TRBV7-2 to TRBJ2-7, with 12 bases fitting TRBD2. J was trimmed by 2 bases and V by 0 bases; bases with no gene match: 2. The V gene's germline CDR1 is SGHTA and CDR2 FQGNSA. This CDR3 is 16 amino acids long. The CDR3: CASSLAPSGGAYEQYF. CDR3 in DNA: TGTGCCAGCAGCTTAGCGCCTAGCGGGGGGGCCTACGAGCAGTACTTC. The full variable domain, with the rest looked up from reference TRBV7-2 and TRBJ2-7, is GAGVSQSPSNKVTEKGKDVELRCDPISGHTALYWYRQSLGQGLEFLIYFQGNSAPDKSGLPSDRFSAERTGGSVSTLTIQRTQQEDSAVYLCASSLAPSGGAYEQYFGPGTRLTVT.

The gene calls are TRBV7-2 and TRBJ2-1; D is uncertain. V shed 5 bases and J shed 16 bases, with 24 bases lying between them. The germline CDR1 and CDR2 sequences are SGHTA and FQGNSA. The CDR3 loop spans 14 amino acids. CDR3: CASSPVRSSKTFFF. CDR3 nucleotides: TGTGCCAGCAGCCCAGTCAGGTCTTCCAAGACCTTTTTCTTC. Based on the CDR3 plus reference TRBV7-2 and TRBJ2-1, the full variable domain is GAGVSQSPSNKVTEKGKDVELRCDPISGHTALYWYRQSLGQGLEFLIYFQGNSAPDKSGLPSDRFSAERTGGSVSTLTIQRTQQEDSAVYLCASSPVRSSKTFFFGPGTRLTVL.

The chain couples TRBV6-5 to TRBJ2-7, with 7 bases aligning to TRBD1. Per the germline V gene, CDR1 is MNHEY and CDR2 is SVGAGI. J was trimmed by 6 bases and V by 6 bases; bases with no gene match: 11. The length of the CDR3 is 14 residues. Here the CDR3 DNA reads TGTGCCAGCAGGGGGACAGTAACCCGGTCCGAGCAGTACTTC. Protein product: CASRGTVTRSEQYF.

The chain combines TRBV7-8 with TRBJ1-4; 9 bases map to TRBD1. The CDR3 runs 15 residues. CDR1 and CDR2 (germline): SGHVS, FQNEAQ. Trimming at V came to 6 bases and at J to 8 bases, leaving 10 bases not matched to a gene. Written as DNA, the CDR3 is TGTGCCAGCAGTACCGGGACAGGGCGAGGAGAAAAACTGTTTTTT. Translation gives CASSTGTGRGEKLFF.

This rearrangement joins TRBV24-1 to TRBJ1-1, with D possibly TRBD1 on 6 matching bases. V gave up 5 bases and J gave up 0 bases, with 9 bases separating them. The CDR3 extends over 14 amino acids. Germline V lookup: CDR1 KGHDR, CDR2 SFDVKD. The CDR3: CATSVSGVNTEAFF. The CDR3 nucleotides are TGTGCCACCAGTGTCTCAGGGGTGAACACTGAAGCTTTCTTT.

This chain joins TRBV6-2 or TRBV6-3 and TRBJ2-1; TRBD2 matches at 7 bases. V gave up 6 bases and J gave up 9 bases; unmatched junction bases: 11. The CDR3 loop spans 14 amino acids. The V gene's germline CDR1 is MNHEY and CDR2 SVGEGT. The CDR3 coding sequence is TGTGCCAGCAGCCAAGGTGTCACGGGGGGTGAGCAGTTCTTC. It encodes CASSQGVTGGEQFF.

The V and J genes are TRBV7-2 and TRBJ2-5; 11 bases align to TRBD1. CDR3 length: 16 residues. Trimming took 1 base from V and 4 from J; bases not matched to a gene: 5. In germline, CDR1 is SGHTA, CDR2 FQGNSA. The CDR3 DNA sequence: TGTGCCAGCAGCTTAGTTTCGGGACAGGGGGGAGAGACCCAGTACTTC. It is translated as CASSLVSGQGGETQYF. The whole variable domain, filled in from reference TRBV7-2 and TRBJ2-5, reads GAGVSQSPSNKVTEKGKDVELRCDPISGHTALYWYRQSLGQGLEFLIYFQGNSAPDKSGLPSDRFSAERTGGSVSTLTIQRTQQEDSAVYLCASSLVSGQGGETQYFGPGTRLLVL.

The chain carries TRBV30 and TRBJ2-2, with 7 bases that match TRBD2. Looked up from germline, CDR1 is GTSNPN and CDR2 is SVGIG (reference sequence). Unmatched junction bases numbered 11, after V lost 8 bases and J lost 5 bases. CDR3 length: 14 amino acids. Here the CDR3 DNA reads TGTGCCGCCTGGGGGAGGGTGAAAACCGGGGAGCTGTTTTTT. This translates into CAAWGRVKTGELFF.

The V call is TRBV5-1, the J call TRBJ2-7; D perhaps matches TRBD1 (6 bases). CDR1 is SGHRS and CDR2 is YFSETQ in the germline V gene. Trimming took 0 bases from V and 3 from J, leaving 13 bases between them. The length of the CDR3 is 15 residues. Here the CDR3 DNA reads TGCGCCAGCAGCTTGGCTCTGACAGGAGTCTACGAGCAGTACTTC. Translation gives CASSLALTGVYEQYF.

The CDR3 DNA reads as TGTGCCAGCAGCTTGCGGCGGGGAGACAATGAGCAGTTCTTC. Protein product: CASSLRRGDNEQFF. The chain combines TRBV5-8 with TRBJ2-1; weak D call: TRBD2 (6 bases). V gave up 1 base and J gave up 5 bases, with 10 bases separating them. Germline lookup yields CDR1 SGHTS and CDR2 YDEGEE. The CDR3 extends over 14 amino acids.